These 21 T cell receptor beta chains share one sample of origin, sequenced in a study of cytomegalovirus exposure and HLA in healthy donors. Vbeta (60) and Jbeta (13) primers were used in the PCR. Sequenced by immunoSEQ multiplex PCR; TCRdb stores in-frame clones only, minus some. This sample has 100,000 to 150,000 clones, with approximately 85% found just once. Sequenced input: PBMCs. The receptors originated from a boy aged 5-17 years in good health and CMV-seronegative.

This chain links TRBV2 with TRBJ2-1; possible D gene TRBD1, 5 bases. V was cut by 0 bases and J by 8 bases, with 17 bases left in between. The CDR3 has 16 amino acids. CDR1 is SNHLY, CDR2 FYNNEI, per germline. DNA of the CDR3: TGTGCCAGCAGTGAAGCGGGGCATTCCACGCACCATGAGCAGTTCTTC. It yields the protein CASSEAGHSTHHEQFF.

V is TRBV7-2 and J is TRBJ1-1; 8 bases map to TRBD1. V trimming: 2 bases; J trimming: 5 bases; junction bases outside the gene matches: 4. CDR3 length: 14 residues. Germline-derived CDR1 and CDR2 are SGHTA and FQGNSA. The CDR3 DNA is TGTGCCAGCAGCTTACAGGGGGCTCGGACTGAAGCTTTCTTT. This encodes CASSLQGARTEAFF.

Points on this clone: Other nucleotide sequences from this sample produce the same CDR3. The chain carries TRBV6-5 and TRBJ2-7; 9 nucleotides agree with TRBD2. This CDR3 has 15 residues. Trimming removed 8 bases from V and 1 base from J; junction bases left unmatched: 9. Germline CDR1 MNHEY, CDR2 SVGAGI. Written as DNA, the CDR3 is TGTGCCAGCCAGCGGGAGGCACACCAATCCTACGAGCAGTACTTC. Protein: CASQREAHQSYEQYF.

This rearrangement joins TRBV6-5 to TRBJ2-7; perhaps TRBD2 as D (6 bases). V shed 0 bases and J shed 3 bases, with 12 bases lying between them. Germline V gene sequence: CDR1 MNHEY, CDR2 SVGAGI. This CDR3 is 15 amino acids long. The CDR3: CASSYSIRGNYEQYF. CDR3 nucleotide sequence: TGTGCCAGCAGTTACTCGATTCGGGGGAACTACGAGCAGTACTTC.

The sample holds one count of this clone. The chain is built from TRBV7-8 and TRBJ2-1; 8 bases fit TRBD2. The CDR3 sequence is 17 residues long. V shed 4 bases, J shed 3 bases, and the junction held 11 bases outside the gene matches. Germline V lookup: CDR1 SGHVS, CDR2 FQNEAQ. CDR3 region: CASSSKARAGVYNEQFF. For the CDR3, the DNA is TGTGCCAGCAGCTCAAAGGCTCGAGCGGGGGTCTACAATGAGCAGTTCTTC.

This clone has just a few counts. This rearrangement joins TRBV5-4 to TRBJ2-3, with 9 bases identical to TRBD1. After removal of 0 bases from V and 1 base from J, the junction contained 0 bases not matched to a gene. The CDR3 spans 15 residues. Germline lookup yields CDR1 SGHNT and CDR2 YYREEE (reference sequence). The CDR3 nucleotides read TGTGCCAGCAGCTTGGGGACAGGGGGCACAGATACGCAGTATTTT. Protein product: CASSLGTGGTDTQYF.

The CDR3 protein is CASSPETAGSGELFF. In DNA form, the CDR3 reads TGCGCCAGCAGCCCGGAAACGGCGGGTTCCGGGGAGCTGTTTTTT. J is TRBJ2-2 and V is TRBV5-1, with a possible D match to TRBD2 (5 bases). There are 15 residues in the CDR3. Germline CDR1 reads SGHRS; CDR2 reads YFSETQ. Trimming stripped 4 bases from V and 6 bases from J, with 16 bases between.

This chain links TRBV5-4 with TRBJ2-5; tentative D call: TRBD1 (5 bases). Trimming took off 4 bases at V and 5 bases at J, with 12 bases between the two ends. Germline CDR1 SGHNT, CDR2 YYREEE (reference sequence). CDR3 length: 13 amino acids. Written as DNA, the CDR3 is TGTGCCAGCAGCCTTCCAGGGCAGGAGACCCAGTACTTC. This sequence encodes CASSLPGQETQYF.

V is TRBV6-5 and J is TRBJ1-5; D remains unclear. Germline CDR1 MNHEY, CDR2 SVGAGI. V was trimmed by 6 bases and J by 3 bases, leaving 6 bases between them. The CDR3 sequence is 12 residues long. CDR3 sequence reads: CASRQNNQPQHF. For the CDR3, the DNA is TGTGCCAGCAGACAGAACAATCAGCCCCAGCATTTT.

The chain has TRBV9 and TRBJ2-7, with a weak D call TRBD2 (5 bases). V was shortened by 1 base and J by 2 bases, with 19 bases between the two germline ends. The CDR3 is made up of 17 amino acids. Germline CDR1 reads SGDLS; CDR2 reads YYNGEE. CDR3 sequence reads: CASSVRYGRGQPYEQYF. DNA of the CDR3: TGTGCCAGCAGCGTAAGGTATGGTCGAGGGCAGCCCTACGAGCAGTACTTC.

In nucleotides, the CDR3 is TGTGCCAGCATCGGTAGCGGGGGGGACTACGAGCAGTACTTC. This sequence encodes CASIGSGGDYEQYF. J is TRBJ2-7 and V is TRBV6-5; 11 nucleotides align to TRBD2. The germline V gene has CDR1 MNHEY and CDR2 SVGAGI. The CDR3 covers 14 residues. J lost 3 bases, V lost 7 bases, and 5 bases had no gene match.

The chain combines TRBV11-3 with TRBJ2-2, with a weak D call TRBD2 (6 bases). The CDR3 is 16 residues long. V gave up 7 bases and J gave up 2 bases, with 17 bases separating them. Germline assignment: CDR1 SGHNT and CDR2 YENEEA. This CDR3 reads CASTLGGGINTGELFF. The CDR3 DNA reads as TGTGCCAGCACCCTAGGTGGGGGGATCAACACCGGGGAGCTGTTTTTT.

About this clone itself: Other DNA sequences from this sample encode an identical CDR3 as well. The chain uses TRBV7-9 and TRBJ1-1, with D possibly matching TRBD1 (6 bases). Germline loops: CDR1 SEHNR, CDR2 FQNEAQ (reference sequence). The CDR3 totals 12 residues. The ends were cut back, 5 bases at V and 4 bases at J, with 8 bases in the middle. CDR3 sequence reads: CASSGGGTEAFF. The DNA of the CDR3 is TGTGCCAGCAGCGGGGGCGGCACTGAAGCTTTCTTT.

The rearrangement joins TRBV7-9 to TRBJ2-5; 9 positions match TRBD2. V lost 4 bases to trimming and J lost 5 bases; unmatched junction nucleotides: 11. Germline assignment: CDR1 SEHNR and CDR2 FQNEAQ (reference sequence). The CDR3 runs 16 residues. CDR3 nucleotide sequence: TGTGCCAGCAGCTCCCCCGTAGCGGGAGTGAGGGAGACCCAGTACTTC. Residues: CASSSPVAGVRETQYF.

The CDR3 DNA is TGCAGCGTTTGTCGGGAAAACTCCCCCGAAGCTTTCTTT. As protein: CSVCRENSPEAFF. The rearrangement uses TRBV29-1 and TRBJ1-1, with unresolved D. The V end was cut by 5 bases, the J end by 8 bases, with 18 bases between. CDR1 is SQVTM and CDR2 is ANQGSEA in the germline V gene. The CDR3 totals 13 residues.

The J gene is TRBJ1-2, the V gene TRBV11-2; TRBD1 might be the D (6 bases). Germline V gives CDR1 SGHAT, CDR2 FQNNGV. V gave up 5 bases and J gave up 8 bases, with 18 bases separating them. The CDR3 is 14 residues long. As DNA, the CDR3 is TGTGCCAGCAGCCAAGACGGGGGGGGCGGCGGCTACACCTTC. It codes for CASSQDGGGGGYTF.

This sequence joins TRBV2 and TRBJ1-6; weak D call: TRBD1 (6 bases). V lost 7 bases and J lost 6, with 13 bases in between. This CDR3 is built from 14 residues. Looked up from germline, CDR1 is SNHLY and CDR2 is FYNNEI. CDR3 in amino acids: CASTLDSFNSPLHF. The CDR3 DNA sequence: TGTGCCAGCACCCTGGACAGTTTTAATTCACCCCTCCACTTT.

This clone was picked up a small number of times. The chain recombines TRBV6-1 with TRBJ2-7, with a tentative D call TRBD1 (6 bases). Trimming removed 5 bases at V and 5 bases at J, with 16 bases between. The CDR3 loop spans 14 amino acids. The germline gives CDR1 MNHNS, CDR2 SASEGT. CDR3 protein: CASSKTQGIDEQYF. CDR3 DNA sequence: TGTGCCAGCAGTAAAACCCAGGGGATAGACGAGCAGTACTTC.

Only a few counts were recorded for this clone. The chain combines TRBV29-1 with TRBJ2-2; D ambiguous. The CDR3 consists of 9 residues. CDR1 and CDR2 (germline): SQVTM, ANQGSEA. V dropped 6 bases and J dropped 10 bases, with 6 bases sitting between them. The CDR3 region has the DNA TGCAGCGTCCGCGCGGAGCTGTTTTTT. This encodes CSVRAELFF.

V gene TRBV2 combines with J gene TRBJ2-5; 10 bases line up with TRBD2. The J call could be wrong; TRBJ2-7 is a better fit for the DNA end. There are 14 residues in the CDR3. Germline V CDR1 and CDR2: SNHLY, FYNNEI. The CDR3 loop reads CASSEIAGGHEQYF. The CDR3 coding sequence is TGTGCCAGCAGTGAGATAGCGGGAGGCCACGAGCAGTACTTC.

V is TRBV5-1 and J is TRBJ2-1, with D possibly TRBD1 on 5 matching bases. V was trimmed by 5 bases and J by 5 bases, leaving 11 bases between them. Germline CDR1 and CDR2: SGHRS and YFSETQ. This CDR3 is 13 amino acids long. The CDR3 DNA reads as TGCGCCAGCAGTTGGGGCCCGGACAATGAGCAGTTCTTC. As protein: CASSWGPDNEQFF.